The 8 T cell receptor beta chains listed next were all sequenced from one sample in a study of cytomegalovirus exposure and HLA in healthy donors. The primer mix had 60 Vbeta and 13 Jbeta primers. Profiled with immunoSEQ multiplex PCR; TCRdb holds only in-frame clones, not every one. The data show more than 90,000 clones, with under 80% seen just once and about 2% held by the top ten. The specimen sequenced was PBMCs. These TCRs come from a man aged 35-49 years in good health and CMV-seronegative.

CDR3: CASSLLAGGSYNEQFF. The DNA for the CDR3 is TGTGCCAGCAGCTTGCTAGCGGGAGGATCCTACAATGAGCAGTTCTTC. The V call is TRBV28, the J call TRBJ2-1, with 11 bases identical to TRBD2. Germline values: CDR1 MDHEN, CDR2 SYDVKM. This CDR3 spans 16 amino acids. With 6 bases clipped from V and 1 base from J, the junction kept 5 bases outside the gene matches.

This clone was detected only once. V usage is TRBV2 and J usage is TRBJ2-7; D uncertain. Germline V gene data show CDR1 as SNHLY and CDR2 as FYNNEI. Trimming removed 7 bases from V and 6 bases from J, with 13 bases in between. The CDR3 loop spans 12 amino acids. CDR3: CASTESVTEQYF. As DNA, the CDR3 is TGTGCCAGCACCGAGAGCGTTACCGAGCAGTACTTC.

By its share, this clone is medium-sized (0.01 to 0.1%). The J gene is TRBJ2-6, the V gene TRBV6-4; D is unresolved. Germline values: CDR1 MRHNA, CDR2 SNTAGT. The V end was cut by 5 bases, the J end by 0 bases, with 5 bases between. This CDR3 is built from 14 residues. The CDR3 spells CASSSSSGANVLTF. The CDR3 bases are TGTGCCAGCAGTAGCTCCTCTGGGGCCAACGTCCTGACTTTC.

This clone was observed a few times. The chain links TRBV27 to TRBJ2-5; D unclear. Per germline, CDR1 MNHEY and CDR2 SMNVEV (reference sequence). Deletions cut 6 bases from V and 4 bases from J, with 12 bases between. The length of the CDR3 is 13 residues. CDR3 in amino acids: CASRQIDVETQYF. For the CDR3, the DNA is TGTGCCAGCAGACAAATTGATGTAGAGACCCAGTACTTC.

The gene calls are TRBV5-1 and TRBJ2-7; tentative D call: TRBD2 (5 bases). Germline CDR1 and CDR2: SGHRS and YFSETQ. CDR3 length: 16 residues. Deletions cut 0 bases from V and 5 bases from J, with 18 bases between. CDR3 in amino acids: CASSLVFRGKAHEQYF. CDR3 bases: TGCGCCAGCAGCTTGGTTTTCCGGGGAAAGGCTCACGAGCAGTACTTC.

The chain employs TRBV5-1 and TRBJ1-2; possible D gene TRBD1, 6 bases. The length of the CDR3 is 12 residues. V gave up 0 bases and J gave up 8 bases, with 8 bases separating them. The germline V gene encodes CDR1 SGHRS and CDR2 YFSETQ. The CDR3 here is CASSLEQGGYTF. Here the CDR3 DNA reads TGCGCCAGCAGCTTGGAACAGGGAGGCTACACCTTC.

The rearrangement links TRBV6-6 to TRBJ1-2; D is possibly TRBD1 (5 bases). Germline V lookup: CDR1 MNHNY, CDR2 SVGAGI (reference sequence). V was clipped by 0 bases and J by 6 bases, with 14 bases between them. CDR3 length: 15 amino acids. CDR3 DNA: TGTGCCAGCAGTTACTCTGGGGGGAAGAGCAATGGCTACACCTTC. This encodes CASSYSGGKSNGYTF.

This clone was detected only a few times. V and J are TRBV30 and TRBJ2-3, with 7 bases lining up with TRBD2. This CDR3 spans 14 amino acids. Germline V gene lookup returns CDR1 GTSNPN and CDR2 SVGIG (reference sequence). The ends lost 5 bases at V and 2 bases at J; junction bases unmatched: 7. The CDR3 reads CAWDGREFTDTQYF. The DNA of the CDR3 is TGTGCCTGGGATGGGCGGGAGTTCACAGATACGCAGTATTTT.